This is a list of T cell receptor beta chains from one sample in a study of shared clonotypes between healthy human individuals. Profiled with immunoSEQ multiplex PCR; TCRdb holds only in-frame clones, not every one. The data hold around 2.5 million clones, with 93% observed a single time. The specimen sequenced was naive CD4+ T cells from PBMCs. Every receptor here comes from a man between 18 and 29 years old in good health. Some clones in this sample may be carry-over from other donors' samples. Each CDR3 is given with its conserved first and last residue. For some rows the clone size is stated as once, few or many, or as a class when expanded; others skip it.

clone size	V gene	CDR3 protein
.	TRBV9	CASSTGLAGEKQYF
.	TRBV18	CASSQTYTDTQYF
.	TRBV15	CATSRDLGVGTEAFF
.	TRBV7-2	CASSLGTGVLNTEAFF
.	TRBV30	CASPASSGANVLTF
.	TRBV7-6	CASSFRGGQPQHF
.	TRBV11-1	CASSSIQGEFWNEQFF
.	TRBV4-1	CASSQDGRGLGIVSYNEQFF
.	TRBV2	CASSPGTGGVQPQHF
.	TRBV9	CASNRWGQGSYEQYF
.	TRBV2	CASSTGPLFGYTF
.	TRBV7-3	CASSLYGISNTGELFF
.	TRBV4-2	CASSHPKGTPYNEQFF
.	TRBV6-5	CASSYSIGASGNTIYF
.	TRBV6-1	CATTSDRSTDTQYF
.	TRBV9	CASSVGQGNNEQFF
.	TRBV28	CASSLTTGEQFF
once	TRBV4-2	CASSRRHWLASYEQYF
once	TRBV5-1	CASSYWTAKGGYTF
once	TRBV6-5	CASRAGLAVNIQYF
.	TRBV7-6	CASSLRSGTSGYNEQFF
.	TRBV2	CASSVGGGFLDGYTF
.	TRBV5-1	CASKGALAGLYNEQFF
once	TRBV5-1	CASSPIGTGGEQFF
.	TRBV28	CALREKGTEAFF
.	TRBV28	CASSPRTGHQPQHF
.	TRBV7-9	CASSRLGTSGTYEQYF
few	TRBV29-1	CSAEDRDTEAFF
.	TRBV15	CATSRQPRGPQHF
.	TRBV28	CASSSTSSYEQYF
.	TRBV9	CASSGQGASTEAFF
.	TRBV14	CASSSLGAFF
.	TRBV6-1	CASSEGLGIRPQHF
.	TRBV28	CASSPLRGWGSNEKLFF
once	TRBV29-1	CSVVQGAYGYTF
.	TRBV7-2	CASSQENRYEQYF
.	TRBV30	CAWSTGTGGGYTF
few	TRBV5-1	CASSGQGGNTEAFF
.	TRBV28	CASNLNTEAFF
once	TRBV4-3	CASSQDRGTEAFF
.	TRBV5-1	CASSLGGRAPDTQYF
.	TRBV28	CASRGTGTNYGYTF
.	TRBV6-4	CASSRLAGVYNEQFF
.	TRBV28	CASSNGHYGYTF
.	TRBV5-4	CASSGGPTPYTF
.	TRBV5-1	CASSFGGSPGNTIYF
.	TRBV10-3	CAISEESSGQNEQFF
.	TRBV5-6	CASSFAGTGPYEQYF
once	TRBV6-6	CASKDSYNQPQHF
.	TRBV6-1	CASSEPSTDTQYF
.	TRBV5-4	CASSPSSQTYEQYF